The following is a TCR beta chain sequence with its context. The antigen remains undetermined. The entry originates in a study of graft-versus-host responses after intestinal transplantation. Across the whole study: Anti-thymocyte globulin induction was given to all recipients, followed by tacrolimus and steroids for 2 to 3 years.

Study-level points and caveats: In recipient marrow, GvH clones were found, and some appeared first in ileum or blood. Early post-transplant declines in HvG were associated with peak levels of circulating GvH clones.

The data were produced by immunoSEQ multiplex PCR, yet TCRdb's version contains in-frame clones alone and is incomplete. The sample yields under 45,000 clones, 85% to 95% seen once. The V segment lost 7 bases and the J segment 6 bases; nucleotides outside the gene matches: 5. Germline V gene sequence: CDR1 SNHLY, CDR2 FYNNEI. The CDR3 loop spans 12 amino acids. The sequence derives from a human patient who received an intestinal transplant, so some T cells may come from the graft donor. The source was PBMCs, collected 734 days after intestinal transplantation. The chain is built from TRBV2 and TRBJ1-2; 7 nucleotides match TRBD1. The CDR3 bases are TGTGCCAGCACCCCTGACAGGGATGGCTACACCTTC. Its protein is CASTPDRDGYTF.